This T cell receptor beta chain comes out of a study of T cell responses to AZD1222 COVID-19 vaccine. Regarding the study as a whole: An increase in Spike-specific TCR breadth and depth was observed after two AZD1222 doses.

Notes on this clone: What it binds is not known.

The CDR3 is made up of 12 amino acids. Germline values: CDR1 MNHEY, CDR2 SVGAGI. Trimming cost V 6 bases and J 8 bases, with 13 bases left between them. Repertoires were generated with immunoSEQ multiplex PCR, while TCRdb's copy carries only in-frame clones and drops some. The table records some 110,000 clones, about 90% of them present only once. The chain joins TRBV6-5 to TRBJ1-1, with a possible D match to TRBD1 (5 bases). This TCR was sampled from an adult who received the AZD1222 COVID-19 vaccine. The sequenced sample was peripheral blood, obtained 28 days after the second AZD1222 dose. CDR3 in DNA: TGTGCCAGCAGCATCTCTAGGACAGAAGCTTTCTTT. Its protein product is CASSISRTEAFF.